A selection of T cell receptor beta chains follows, all from one sample in a study of control samples from healthy donors and cancer patients. Some clones are missing from TCRdb's copy, which holds only in-frame ones; the method was immunoSEQ multiplex PCR. The sample includes around 170,000 clones, 88% of them seen just once. The source material was blood. These receptors all stem from a woman aged 25-40 years in good health. Both conserved end residues are part of each CDR3. Each record gives: clone size, J gene, V gene, D gene, CDR3 DNA, CDR3 protein. D genes are given only for firm matches. Clone size appears in some rows only: once, few, many, or a class for an expanded clone.

- | TRBJ2-1 | TRBV5-4 | - | TGTGCCAGCAGCTTAGGTGGGGGGACGAATGAGCAGTTCTTC | CASSLGGGTNEQFF
- | TRBJ1-2 | TRBV30 | - | TGTGCCTGGAGTAATTTACAGACGGTGAACTATGGCTACACCTTC | CAWSNLQTVNYGYTF
- | TRBJ1-1 | TRBV14 | TRBD1 | TGTGCCAGCAGCCAAGATGGGACAGGGCTGTACACTGAAGCTTTCTTT | CASSQDGTGLYTEAFF
- | TRBJ1-1 | TRBV30 | TRBD1 | TGTGCCTGGAGTCGCGGGACAGGGGCCTACACTGAAGCTTTCTTT | CAWSRGTGAYTEAFF
- | TRBJ1-2 | TRBV6-5 | - | TGTGCCAGCAGAGTTTCCGGGCGCGAAGGCTACACCTTC | CASRVSGREGYTF
- | TRBJ2-1 | TRBV27 | - | TGTGCCAGCAGTTTATCTGGGCAGGGTAGTAGATACAATGAGCAGTTCTTC | CASSLSGQGSRYNEQFF
once | TRBJ1-1 | TRBV29-1 | - | TGCAGCGTTCGAGGGGGGGCTAGGGACACTGAAGCTTTCTTT | CSVRGGARDTEAFF
- | TRBJ2-4 | TRBV20-1 | - | TGCAGTGCTTGGACAGAAAACATTCAGTACTTC | CSAWTENIQYF
- | TRBJ1-2 | TRBV11-1 | - | TGTGCCAGCAGCGGAGGGGCAGGCCCCCCGGGGTATGGCTACACCTTC | CASSGGAGPPGYGYTF
- | TRBJ1-5 | TRBV21-1 | - | TGTGCCAGCAGCAAAGTGCACTTTAATCAGCCCCAGCATTTT | CASSKVHFNQPQHF
- | TRBJ2-2 | TRBV7-9 | - | TGTGCCAGCCCATCGAACACCGGGGAGCTGTTTTTT | CASPSNTGELFF
- | TRBJ1-1 | TRBV7-9 | - | TGTGCCAGCAGCTTAGGTGTAGGGAAGAACACTGAAGCTTTCTTT | CASSLGVGKNTEAFF
- | TRBJ2-4 | TRBV4-1 | TRBD2 | TGCGCCAGCAGCCCAGGACTAGCGGTTGGCAAAAACATTCAGTACTTC | CASSPGLAVGKNIQYF
few | TRBJ2-7 | TRBV28 | - | TGTGCCAGCAGTTTGCAACCCTCCGGAGGGTGGGGCTACGAGCAGTACTTC | CASSLQPSGGWGYEQYF
- | TRBJ2-1 | TRBV21-1 | - | TGTGCCAGCGGGGACGTCTCCTACAATGAGCAGTTCTTC | CASGDVSYNEQFF
- | TRBJ2-2 | TRBV11-3 | TRBD1 | TGTGCCAGCAGCCCTAGACAGGGCGCGAACACCGGGGAGCTGTTTTTT | CASSPRQGANTGELFF
once | TRBJ1-3 | TRBV2 | - | TGTGCCAGCAGTGTCGGGCAGGGCTTTGGAAACACCATATATTTT | CASSVGQGFGNTIYF
- | TRBJ2-4 | TRBV28 | - | TGTGCCAGCAGTTTTGGACCGGAGGGGAACATTCAGTACTTC | CASSFGPEGNIQYF
- | TRBJ1-4 | TRBV7-9 | TRBD1 | TGTGCCAGCAGCTTGGACAGGGGAACTAATGAAAAACTGTTTTTT | CASSLDRGTNEKLFF
few | TRBJ2-2 | TRBV2 | - | TGTGCCAGCAGTGAAATGGCCGGGGAGCTGTTTTTT | CASSEMAGELFF
- | TRBJ1-1 | TRBV5-4 | TRBD1 | TGTGCCAGCAGCTTGGGAATGGACAGGGGGAACACTGAAGCTTTCTTT | CASSLGMDRGNTEAFF
- | TRBJ2-5 | TRBV28 | - | TGTGCCAGCAACCCGGGCAGAGAAAAAGTAGAGACCCAGTACTTC | CASNPGREKVETQYF